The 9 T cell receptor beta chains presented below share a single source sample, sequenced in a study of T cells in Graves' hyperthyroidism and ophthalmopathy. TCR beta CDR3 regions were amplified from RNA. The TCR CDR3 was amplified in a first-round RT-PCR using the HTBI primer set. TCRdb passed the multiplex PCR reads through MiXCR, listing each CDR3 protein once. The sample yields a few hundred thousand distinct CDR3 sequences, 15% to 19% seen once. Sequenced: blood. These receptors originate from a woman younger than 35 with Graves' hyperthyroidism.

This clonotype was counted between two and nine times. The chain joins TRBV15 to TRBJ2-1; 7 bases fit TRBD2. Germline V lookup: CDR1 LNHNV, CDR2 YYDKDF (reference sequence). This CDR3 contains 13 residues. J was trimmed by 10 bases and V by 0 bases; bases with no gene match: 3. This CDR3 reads CATSRERGGEQFF. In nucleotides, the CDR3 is TGTGCCACCAGCAGAGAGCGGGGAGGGGAGCAGTTCTTC.

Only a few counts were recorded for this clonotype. The CDR3 DNA reads TGTGCCAGCAGCTTGGGCAGGAACCGCTACGAGCAGTACTTC. Encoded protein: CASSLGRNRYEQYF. The J gene is TRBJ2-7, the V gene TRBV5-5, with D unclear. This CDR3 comprises 14 residues. From germline, CDR1 is SGHKS and CDR2 YYEKEE (reference sequence). The V end lost 0 bases, the J end lost 3 bases, and 10 bases lay between the germline ends.

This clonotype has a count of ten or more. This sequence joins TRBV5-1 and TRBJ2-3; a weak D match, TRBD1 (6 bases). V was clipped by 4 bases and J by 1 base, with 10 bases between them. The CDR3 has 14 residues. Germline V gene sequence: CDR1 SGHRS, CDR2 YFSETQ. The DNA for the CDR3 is TGCGCCAGCAGCGGGGGACATCGCACAGATACGCAGTATTTT. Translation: CASSGGHRTDTQYF.

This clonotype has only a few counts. The CDR3 DNA is TGTGCCAGCAGCTTGGACAGGGTGGTAATTCGTGGCTACACCTTC. It yields the protein CASSLDRVVIRGYTF. The chain carries TRBV7-9 and TRBJ1-2; 8 positions agree with TRBD1. The germline V gene encodes CDR1 SEHNR and CDR2 FQNEAQ (reference sequence). This CDR3 contains 15 residues. Losses at the gene ends were 3 bases for V and 7 bases for J; bases not matched to a gene: 10.

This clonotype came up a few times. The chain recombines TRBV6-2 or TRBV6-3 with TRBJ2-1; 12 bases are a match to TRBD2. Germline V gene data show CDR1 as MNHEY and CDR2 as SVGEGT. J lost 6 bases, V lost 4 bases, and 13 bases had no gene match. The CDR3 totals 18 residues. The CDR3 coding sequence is TGTGCCAGCAGTTTCCTAACCCCTAGCGGGGGGGCGGTCAATGAGCAGTTCTTC. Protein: CASSFLTPSGGAVNEQFF.

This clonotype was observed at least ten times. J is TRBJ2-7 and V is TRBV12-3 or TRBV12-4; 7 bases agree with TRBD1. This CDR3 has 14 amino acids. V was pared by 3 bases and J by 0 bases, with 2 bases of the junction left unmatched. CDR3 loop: CASSFGTVSYEQYF. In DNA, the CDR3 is TGTGCCAGCAGTTTCGGGACAGTCTCCTACGAGCAGTACTTC.

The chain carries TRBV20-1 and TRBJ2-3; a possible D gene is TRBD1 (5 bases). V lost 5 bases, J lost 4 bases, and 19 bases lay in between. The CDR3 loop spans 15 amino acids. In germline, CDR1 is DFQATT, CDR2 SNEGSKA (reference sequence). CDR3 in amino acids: CSAHPEGQGSDTQYF. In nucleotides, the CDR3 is TGCAGTGCTCACCCCGAAGGGCAGGGATCAGATACGCAGTATTTT.

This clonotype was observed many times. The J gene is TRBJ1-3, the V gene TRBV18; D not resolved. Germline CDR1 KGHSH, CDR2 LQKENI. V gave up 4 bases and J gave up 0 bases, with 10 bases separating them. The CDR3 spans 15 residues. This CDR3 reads CASSRRSDSGNTIYF. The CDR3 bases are TGTGCCAGCTCACGTCGTTCCGACTCTGGAAACACCATATATTTT.

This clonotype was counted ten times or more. The CDR3 DNA is TGTGCCAGCACCGCCGGGGACTCCCCTCACAATGAGCAGTTCTTC. It codes for CASTAGDSPHNEQFF. This chain links TRBV6-2 or TRBV6-3 with TRBJ2-1; tentatively, D is TRBD2 (6 bases). V was pared by 7 bases and J by 5 bases, with 18 bases between. The germline V gene has CDR1 MNHEY and CDR2 SVGEGT. This CDR3 has 15 residues.